This T cell receptor beta chain was obtained from a study of neurological immune-mediated disorders. Ten or more counts support this clonotype. The cDNA was synthesized by means of template-switch 5'RACE, which was carried out with 10-nucleotide random UMIs. Whenever a sequencing run was performed, it yielded over 170 million TCR-beta sequences from 15-18 subjects. MiXCR was run by TCRdb on the 5' RACE reads, yielding one entry per CDR3 protein. Among roughly 50,000 distinct CDR3 sequences listed, approximately 15% were seen once. There are 13 residues in the CDR3. The V end lost 3 bases, the J end lost 5 bases, and 11 bases lay between the germline ends. Germline CDR1 and CDR2: SGHRS and YFSETQ.

The sequencing sample was made of PBMCs. The rearrangement links TRBV5-1 to TRBJ2-5; weak D call: TRBD2 (7 bases). This TCR derives from a man aged 55 to 70 in good health. CDR3 loop: CASSWRGPETQYF. DNA for the CDR3: TGCGCCAGCAGCTGGCGGGGGCCGGAGACCCAGTACTTC.